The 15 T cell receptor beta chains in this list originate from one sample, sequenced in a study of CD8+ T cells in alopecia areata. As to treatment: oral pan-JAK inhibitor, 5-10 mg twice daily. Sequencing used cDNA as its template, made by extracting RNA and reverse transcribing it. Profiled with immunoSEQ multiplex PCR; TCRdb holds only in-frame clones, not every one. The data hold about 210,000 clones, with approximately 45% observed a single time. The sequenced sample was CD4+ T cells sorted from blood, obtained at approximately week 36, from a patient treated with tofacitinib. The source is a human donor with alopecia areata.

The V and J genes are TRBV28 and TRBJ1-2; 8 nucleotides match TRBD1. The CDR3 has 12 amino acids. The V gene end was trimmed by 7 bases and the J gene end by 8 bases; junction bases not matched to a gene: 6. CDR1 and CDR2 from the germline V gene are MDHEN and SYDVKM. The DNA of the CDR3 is TGTGCCAGCACCACGGACAGGGACGGCTACACCTTC. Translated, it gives CASTTDRDGYTF.

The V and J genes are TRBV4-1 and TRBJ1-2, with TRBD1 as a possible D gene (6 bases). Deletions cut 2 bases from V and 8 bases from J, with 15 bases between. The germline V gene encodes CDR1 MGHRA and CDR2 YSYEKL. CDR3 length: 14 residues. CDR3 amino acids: CASSQTQGPLGYTF. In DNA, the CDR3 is TGCGCCAGCAGCCAAACACAGGGCCCCCTGGGCTACACCTTC.

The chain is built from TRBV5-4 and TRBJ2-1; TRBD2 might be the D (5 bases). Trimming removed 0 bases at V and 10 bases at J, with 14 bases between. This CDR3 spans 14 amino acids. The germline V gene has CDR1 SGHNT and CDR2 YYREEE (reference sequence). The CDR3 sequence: CASSLAPMRAEQFF. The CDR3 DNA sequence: TGTGCCAGCAGCTTGGCCCCAATGAGGGCCGAGCAGTTCTTC.

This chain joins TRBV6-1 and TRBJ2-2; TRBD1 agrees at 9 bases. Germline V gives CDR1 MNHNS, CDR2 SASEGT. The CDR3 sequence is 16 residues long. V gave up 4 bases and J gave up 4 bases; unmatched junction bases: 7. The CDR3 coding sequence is TGTGCCAGCAGTGCCTCCGGGACAGGGTTCACCGGGGAGCTGTTTTTT. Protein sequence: CASSASGTGFTGELFF.

In DNA form, the CDR3 reads TGCGCCAGCAGCTTTCAGGGTACCTACGAGCAGTACTTC. This gives the protein CASSFQGTYEQYF. J is TRBJ2-7 and V is TRBV5-1; perhaps TRBD1 as D (5 bases). CDR1 SGHRS and CDR2 YFSETQ come from the germline V gene. Trimming stripped 2 bases from V and 2 bases from J, with 8 bases between. The CDR3 sequence is 13 residues long.

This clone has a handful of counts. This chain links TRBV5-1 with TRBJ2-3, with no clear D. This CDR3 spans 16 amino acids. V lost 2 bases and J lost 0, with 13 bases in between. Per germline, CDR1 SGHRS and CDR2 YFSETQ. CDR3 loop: CASSLPSNPSTDTQYF. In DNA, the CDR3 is TGCGCCAGCAGCTTACCATCGAATCCTAGCACAGATACGCAGTATTTT. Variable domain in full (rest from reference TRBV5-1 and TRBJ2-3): KAGVTQTPRYLIKTRGQQVTLSCSPISGHRSVSWYQQTPGQGLQFLFEYFSETQRNKGNFPGRFSGRQFSNSRSEMNVSTLELGDSALYLCASSLPSNPSTDTQYFGPGTRLTVL.

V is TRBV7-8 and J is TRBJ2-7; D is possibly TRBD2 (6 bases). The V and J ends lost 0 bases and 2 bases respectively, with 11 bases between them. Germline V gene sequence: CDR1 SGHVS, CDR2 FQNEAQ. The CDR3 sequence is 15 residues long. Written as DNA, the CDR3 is TGTGCCAGCAGCTTAGCGTCGGGGGTCCCCTACGAGCAGTACTTC. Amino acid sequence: CASSLASGVPYEQYF. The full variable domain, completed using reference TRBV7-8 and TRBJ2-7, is GAGVSQSPRYKVAKRGQDVALRCDPISGHVSLFWYQQALGQGPEFLTYFQNEAQLDKSGLPSDRFFAERPEGSVSTLKIQRTQQEDSAVYLCASSLASGVPYEQYFGPGTRLTVT.

The CDR3 nucleotides read TGCAGCGTCGCTGGACGGGACTATGGCTACACCTTC. Translation: CSVAGRDYGYTF. V and J are TRBV29-1 and TRBJ1-2; D not certain. With 6 bases removed from V and 3 bases from J, the gap between germline ends came to 11 bases. The CDR3 spans 12 residues. Germline values: CDR1 SQVTM, CDR2 ANQGSEA. Full variable domain (missing parts from reference TRBV29-1 and TRBJ1-2): SAVISQKPSRDICQRGTSLTIQCQVDSQVTMMFWYRQQPGQSLTLIATANQGSEATYESGFVIDKFPISRPNLTFSTLTVSNMSPEDSSIYLCSVAGRDYGYTFGSGTRLTVV.

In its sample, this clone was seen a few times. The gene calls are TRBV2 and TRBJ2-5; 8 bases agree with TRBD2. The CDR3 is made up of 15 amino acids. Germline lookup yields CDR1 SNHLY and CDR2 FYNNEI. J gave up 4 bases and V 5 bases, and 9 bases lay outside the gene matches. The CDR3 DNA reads TGTGCCAGCAGTTCCAAGCGGGAGCGGGGAGAGACCCAGTACTTC. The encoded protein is CASSSKRERGETQYF.

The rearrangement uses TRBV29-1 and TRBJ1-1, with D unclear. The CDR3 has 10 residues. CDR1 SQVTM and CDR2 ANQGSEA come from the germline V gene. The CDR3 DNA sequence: TGCACGGTGGAGAACACTGAAGCTTTCTTT. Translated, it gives CTVENTEAFF.

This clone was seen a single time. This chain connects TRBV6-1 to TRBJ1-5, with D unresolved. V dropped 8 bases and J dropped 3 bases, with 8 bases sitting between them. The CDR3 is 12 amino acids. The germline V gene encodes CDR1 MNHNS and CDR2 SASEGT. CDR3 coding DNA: TGTGCCAGCCGGCTGACCAATCAGCCCCAGCATTTT. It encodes CASRLTNQPQHF.

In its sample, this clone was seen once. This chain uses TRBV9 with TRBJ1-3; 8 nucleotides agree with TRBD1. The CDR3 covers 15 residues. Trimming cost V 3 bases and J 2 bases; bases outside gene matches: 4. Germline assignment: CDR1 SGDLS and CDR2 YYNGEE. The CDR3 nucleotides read TGTGCCAGCAGCGCCACACAGGGGGCTGGAAACACCATATATTTT. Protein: CASSATQGAGNTIYF.

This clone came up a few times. CDR3 nucleotide sequence: TGTGCCAGCTCACCACCGGAGACAGGCGGTTACAATGAGCAGTTCTTC. Translating gives CASSPPETGGYNEQFF. V usage is TRBV18 and J usage is TRBJ2-1; D possibly corresponds to TRBD1 (6 bases). V was pared by 0 bases and J by 4 bases, with 13 bases between. This CDR3 region has 16 residues. The germline V gene encodes CDR1 KGHSH and CDR2 LQKENI.

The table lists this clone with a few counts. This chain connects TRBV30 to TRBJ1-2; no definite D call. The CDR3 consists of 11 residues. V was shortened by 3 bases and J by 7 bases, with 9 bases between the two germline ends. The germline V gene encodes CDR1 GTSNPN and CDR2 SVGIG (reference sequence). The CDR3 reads CAWSLYLGYTF. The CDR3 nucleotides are TGTGCCTGGAGCCTCTATCTTGGCTACACCTTC.

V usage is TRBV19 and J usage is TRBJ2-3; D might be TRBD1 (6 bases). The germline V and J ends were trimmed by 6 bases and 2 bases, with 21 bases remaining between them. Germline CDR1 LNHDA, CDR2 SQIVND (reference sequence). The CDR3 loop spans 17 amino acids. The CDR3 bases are TGTGCCAGTAGCCCAAAAGGCAGGGGCCACTACACAGATACGCAGTATTTT. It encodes CASSPKGRGHYTDTQYF.